Listed here are 17 T cell receptor beta chains from one sample, sequenced in a study of blood T cell repertoires in COVID-19. Only in-frame clones appear in the TCRdb table, and some are missing; sequencing was by immunoSEQ multiplex PCR. This sample has 30,000 to 40,000 clones, with roughly 85% found just once. Sequencing was done on a sample of peripheral blood. Receptors were obtained from a human donor with acute or convalescent COVID-19. The donor label of this sample is uncertain.

This chain links TRBV30 with TRBJ2-5, with a weak D call TRBD1 (5 bases). Between the trimmed V and J ends, which lost 8 bases and 5 bases, there was a span of 18 bases. This CDR3 spans 13 amino acids. Germline CDR1 GTSNPN, CDR2 SVGIG (reference sequence). The CDR3 bases are TGTGCCGGTAATTTAGACAGTGGGGAGACCCAGTACTTC. Its protein is CAGNLDSGETQYF.

J is TRBJ1-1 and V is TRBV5-1, with a tentative D call TRBD1 (5 bases). The V and J ends lost 4 bases and 0 bases respectively, with 10 bases between them. Germline V lookup: CDR1 SGHRS, CDR2 YFSETQ. The CDR3 is made up of 14 amino acids. Here the CDR3 reads CASSPPTVNTEAFF. CDR3 DNA sequence: TGCGCCAGCAGCCCTCCGACAGTGAACACTGAAGCTTTCTTT.

This sequence joins TRBV6-2 or TRBV6-3 and TRBJ1-1; maybe TRBD1 (5 bases). Per the germline V gene, CDR1 is MNHEY and CDR2 is SVGEGT. This CDR3 is 17 amino acids long. V lost 2 bases to trimming and J lost 0 bases, with 16 bases between them. The CDR3 region is CASSYQGSPPMNTEAFF. The CDR3 DNA follows: TGTGCCAGCAGTTACCAGGGATCTCCCCCTATGAACACTGAAGCTTTCTTT.

The J gene is TRBJ2-5, the V gene TRBV5-1; D not resolved. The V gene's germline CDR1 is SGHRS and CDR2 YFSETQ. CDR3 length: 15 amino acids. The germline V and J ends were trimmed by 0 bases and 0 bases, with 9 bases remaining between them. The CDR3 here is CASSLGSQNQETQYF. The CDR3 coding sequence is TGCGCCAGCAGCTTGGGATCACAGAACCAAGAGACCCAGTACTTC.

The chain carries TRBV6-5 and TRBJ2-2; D possibly corresponds to TRBD1 (6 bases). Per germline, CDR1 MNHEY and CDR2 SVGAGI. V shed 9 bases and J shed 4 bases, with 12 bases lying between them. CDR3 length equals 13 residues. The CDR3 DNA reads as TGTGCCAGTATACAGGGAAGCACCGGGGAGCTGTTTTTT. Its protein product is CASIQGSTGELFF.

The CDR3 sequence is CASSQEAGGIDTEAFF. CDR3 nucleotide sequence: TGCGCCAGCAGCCAAGAGGCGGGGGGGATTGACACTGAAGCTTTCTTT. The genes are TRBV4-1 and TRBJ1-1, with D possibly TRBD1 on 5 matching bases. The ends were cut back, 0 bases at V and 3 bases at J, with 14 bases in the middle. Germline assignment: CDR1 MGHRA and CDR2 YSYEKL. This CDR3 contains 16 residues.

There are a few counts of this clone. The chain uses TRBV11-2 and TRBJ1-4; TRBD1 is a possible D gene (6 bases). CDR1 is SGHAT and CDR2 is FQNNGV in the germline V gene. This CDR3 is 15 amino acids long. V shed 2 bases and J shed 4 bases, with 11 bases lying between them. CDR3 sequence (DNA): TGTGCCAGCAGCTTAAACGGACAGATTAATGAAAAACTGTTTTTT. It translates to CASSLNGQINEKLFF.

This clone was found a few times. The chain carries TRBV9 and TRBJ2-2, with 8 bases lining up with TRBD2. This CDR3 has 17 residues. V trimming: 6 bases; J trimming: 0 bases; junction bases outside the gene matches: 10. Germline CDR1 reads SGDLS; CDR2 reads YYNGEE. The CDR3 nucleotides are TGTGCCAGCACCTCACCTCGGGAGGGAACGAACACCGGGGAGCTGTTTTTT. Translating gives CASTSPREGTNTGELFF.

The J gene is TRBJ2-7, the V gene TRBV6-6; a weak D match, TRBD2 (6 bases). This CDR3 has 12 amino acids. The V end lost 6 bases, the J end lost 3 bases, and 9 bases lay between the germline ends. Germline loops: CDR1 MNHNY, CDR2 SVGAGI (reference sequence). CDR3 DNA: TGTGCCAGCAGGGAGGAGGGCTACGAGCAGTACTTC. As protein: CASREEGYEQYF.

The chain recombines TRBV7-3 with TRBJ2-1, with 12 nucleotides matching TRBD2. The trim removed 2 bases at V and 0 bases at J, leaving 8 bases unmatched. CDR3 length: 19 residues. Germline CDR1 SGHTA, CDR2 FQGTGA. CDR3 DNA sequence: TGTGCCAGCAGCTTAGGGGCTAGCGGGAGGGGGAGCTCCTACAATGAGCAGTTCTTC. Its protein product is CASSLGASGRGSSYNEQFF.

The J gene is TRBJ1-5, the V gene TRBV2; 7 bases fit TRBD1. From germline, CDR1 is SNHLY and CDR2 FYNNEI. V lost 0 bases to trimming and J lost 5 bases; unmatched junction nucleotides: 4. The CDR3 is made up of 15 amino acids. The CDR3: CASSEAGQGDQPQHF. The CDR3 DNA follows: TGTGCCAGCAGTGAAGCGGGTCAGGGGGATCAGCCCCAGCATTTT.

This clone was seen a handful of times. The chain couples TRBV6-4 to TRBJ1-1, with D unclear. V dropped 0 bases and J dropped 1 base, with 18 bases sitting between them. This CDR3 is built from 18 residues. Germline assignment: CDR1 MRHNA and CDR2 SNTAGT. CDR3 bases: TGTGCCAGCAGTGACTCGGGCCGGATGGCCCGAGAGAACACTGAAGCTTTCTTT. Its translation: CASSDSGRMARENTEAFF.

V usage is TRBV4-3 and J usage is TRBJ2-7; D might be TRBD1 (5 bases). Germline V gene sequence: CDR1 LGHNA, CDR2 YSLEER. V was trimmed by 0 bases and J by 0 bases, leaving 15 bases between them. This CDR3 has 17 residues. CDR3 in DNA: TGCGCCAGCAGCCAAGATTATGGGGCGATGGGCTCCTACGAGCAGTACTTC. This gives the protein CASSQDYGAMGSYEQYF.

CDR3 in amino acids: CASSVRTGEANEQFF. The CDR3 nucleotides read TGTGCCAGCAGCGTCCGGACAGGGGAGGCCAATGAGCAGTTCTTC. V gene TRBV9 combines with J gene TRBJ2-1; 9 bases agree with TRBD1. This CDR3 region has 15 residues. The germline CDR1 and CDR2 sequences are SGDLS and YYNGEE. J lost 6 bases, V lost 2 bases, and 6 bases had no gene match. Supplemented by reference TRBV9 and TRBJ2-1, the full variable domain reads DSGVTQTPKHLITATGQRVTLRCSPRSGDLSVYWYQQSLDQGLQFLIQYYNGEERAKGNILERFSAQQFPDLHSELNLSSLELGDSALYFCASSVRTGEANEQFFGPGTRLTVL.

The gene calls are TRBV24-1 and TRBJ2-7; 7 nucleotides agree with TRBD1. The ends lost 5 bases at V and 3 bases at J; junction bases unmatched: 9. Germline CDR1 KGHDR, CDR2 SFDVKD. The CDR3 length is 15 residues. CDR3 nucleotide sequence: TGTGCCACCAGTGTCGAGACAGGGTGTTGCTACGAGCAGTACTTC. Translating gives CATSVETGCCYEQYF.

This clone has only one observation. The chain uses TRBV9 and TRBJ1-1, with no clear D. Germline V lookup: CDR1 SGDLS, CDR2 YYNGEE. This CDR3 is built from 15 residues. V was clipped by 0 bases and J by 2 bases, with 11 bases between them. DNA for the CDR3: TGTGCCAGCAGCGTAGTACCGGAGGGCAACACTGAAGCTTTCTTT. Translated, it gives CASSVVPEGNTEAFF. Variable domain in full (rest from reference TRBV9 and TRBJ1-1): DSGVTQTPKHLITATGQRVTLRCSPRSGDLSVYWYQQSLDQGLQFLIQYYNGEERAKGNILERFSAQQFPDLHSELNLSSLELGDSALYFCASSVVPEGNTEAFFGQGTRLTVV.

Here the CDR3 reads CASSPGQAYGYTF. The CDR3 DNA is TGTGCCAGCTCACCAGGACAGGCCTATGGCTACACCTTC. This rearrangement joins TRBV18 to TRBJ1-2; 7 nucleotides agree with TRBD1. The germline gives CDR1 KGHSH, CDR2 LQKENI. V lost 2 bases and J lost 4; bases outside the gene matches: 1. The CDR3 contains 13 residues.